This T cell receptor beta chain is from a study of T cell responses to AZD1222 COVID-19 vaccine. Broader study findings: Once two AZD1222 doses were given, Spike-specific TCR breadth and depth went up.

Using immunoSEQ multiplex PCR, the repertoire was profiled, and TCRdb retains in-frame clones only, with some absent. The sample has under 200,000 clones; roughly 90% are singletons. With respect to this clone: Its antigen is as yet unknown.

The junction had 13 bases not matched to a gene; V was cut back by 5 bases and J by 3 bases. Germline V gives CDR1 SGHVS, CDR2 FNYEAQ. This CDR3 contains 16 residues. The TCR sequence derives from an adult in good health. This specimen was peripheral blood, taken on day 0 of AZD1222 vaccination. The chain employs TRBV7-6 and TRBJ2-7; 7 bases align to TRBD1. CDR3 in amino acids: CASSPYPGTADYEQYF. In nucleotides, the CDR3 is TGTGCCAGCAGCCCGTACCCCGGGACAGCGGACTACGAGCAGTACTTC.